This T cell receptor (beta chain) was identified during a study of T cell responses to AZD1222 COVID-19 vaccine. V lost 3 bases, J lost 7 bases, and 11 bases stayed unmatched. The CDR3 is 15 amino acids. Germline CDR1 and CDR2: SEHNR and FQNEAQ (reference sequence). Study observations and caveats: Reportedly, nearly half the spike-specific TCRs target unmutated variant regions. Breadth and depth of Spike-specific TCRs rose after two AZD1222 doses. Among those given AZD1222, only five or six were seropositive at baseline.

Here immunoSEQ multiplex PCR was the method, and the copy in TCRdb shows in-frame clones only, minus some. The sample holds about 220,000 clones, 90% to 95% seen once. Concerning this clone itself: Its antigen remains unidentified.

The chain joins TRBV7-9 to TRBJ2-7; 8 nucleotides align to TRBD1. Sequenced here: peripheral blood, sampled on day 0 of MenACWY control vaccination. The receptor comes from an adult in good health. The chain's CDR3 is CASSFITQGAKEQYF. The CDR3 DNA follows: TGTGCCAGCAGCTTTATAACGCAGGGGGCAAAAGAGCAGTACTTC.